Reported below is one T cell receptor (beta chain). What it recognizes is unknown. A TCRbeta library incorporating unique molecular identifiers was prepared. TCRdb processed the PCR reads anew with MiXCR; each CDR3 protein has one entry. The table has about 580,000 distinct CDR3 sequences, about 21% seen once. This sample stems from a study of T-cell reconstitution after alpha-beta-depleted transplantation in children. Study findings and constraints: From newly produced T cells came most of the T-cell counts and diversity one year after transplant. Surviving recipient T cells and thymic progenitors accounted for the high day-60 TCRbeta diversity observed in some patients. Expanded graft clones numbering several hundred reportedly gave rise to alpha-beta T cells about two months after transplant.

Germline-derived CDR1 and CDR2 are SQVTM and ANQGSEA. There are 16 residues in the CDR3. The trim removed 0 bases at V and 3 bases at J, leaving 9 bases unmatched. This TCR came from a boy under two years old who had a stem cell transplant for acute myeloid leukemia, so the T cells may come from the graft donor. The chain couples TRBV29-1 to TRBJ2-7, with TRBD1 matching over 9 bases. Sample: PBMCs, mostly from graft donor cells, taken 360 days after TCRalphabeta/CD19-depleted stem cell transplant. DNA for the CDR3: TGCAGCGTTGAAGATCCTGGGACAGGGAATGACTACGAGCAGTACTTC. Protein product: CSVEDPGTGNDYEQYF.